What follows are 3 T cell receptor beta chains derived from one specimen sequenced in a study of T cell changes during pregnancy in multiple sclerosis. The repertoire was sequenced with immunoSEQ multiplex PCR; TCRdb's copy has only in-frame clones and lacks some. The repertoire includes 65,000 to 85,000 clones, about nine tenths of them detected once, and around 9.5% sits in the top ten. Here the sequenced sample was peripheral blood, taken after pregnancy. The receptors were sampled from a female donor in good health, enrolled as a control in a pregnancy study.

The chain has TRBV27 and TRBJ1-3; tentatively, D is TRBD1 (6 bases). The CDR3 runs to 16 residues. The germline V gene has CDR1 MNHEY and CDR2 SMNVEV (reference sequence). V lost 6 bases and J 0 bases, leaving 15 bases between the germline ends. The CDR3 DNA is TGTGCCAGCAGCCACAGGGCCACGAGCTCTGGAAACACCATATATTTT. Amino acids: CASSHRATSSGNTIYF.

The chain combines TRBV2 with TRBJ2-1, with TRBD2 matching over 7 bases. Germline V gene sequence: CDR1 SNHLY, CDR2 FYNNEI. The CDR3 is 13 amino acids. With 8 bases clipped from V and 0 bases from J, the junction kept 1 base outside the gene matches. The CDR3 reads CASGGVSYNEQFF. CDR3 coding DNA: TGTGCCAGCGGGGGGGTCTCCTACAATGAGCAGTTCTTC.

The rearrangement links TRBV5-6 to TRBJ1-2; possible D gene TRBD1, 6 bases. Germline V gene lookup returns CDR1 SGHDT and CDR2 YYEEEE. With 6 bases removed from V and 10 bases from J, the gap between germline ends came to 16 bases. The CDR3 has 12 residues. CDR3 region: CASNRGARPYTF. DNA of the CDR3: TGTGCCAGCAACCGGGGGGCGAGACCCTACACCTTC.